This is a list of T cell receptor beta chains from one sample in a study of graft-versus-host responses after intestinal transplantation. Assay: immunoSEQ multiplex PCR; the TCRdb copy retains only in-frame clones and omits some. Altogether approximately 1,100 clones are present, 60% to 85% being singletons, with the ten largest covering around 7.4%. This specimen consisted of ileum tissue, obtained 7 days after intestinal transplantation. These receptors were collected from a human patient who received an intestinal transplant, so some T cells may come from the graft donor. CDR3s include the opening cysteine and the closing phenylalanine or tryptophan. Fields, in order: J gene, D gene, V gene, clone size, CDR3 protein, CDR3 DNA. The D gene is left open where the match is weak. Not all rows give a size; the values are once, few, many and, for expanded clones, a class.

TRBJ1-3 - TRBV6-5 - CASSYEGNTIYF TGTGCCAGCAGTTACGAAGGAAACACCATATATTTT
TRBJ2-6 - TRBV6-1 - CASSESVRGLSGANVLTF TGTGCCAGCAGTGAGTCAGTGCGGGGCCTATCCGGGGCCAACGTCCTGACTTTC
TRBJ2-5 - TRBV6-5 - CASRPIPAASPYF TGTGCCAGCAGACCCATTCCGGCGGCCTCCCCGTACTTC
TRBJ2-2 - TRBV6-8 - CASSYSGGDTGELFF TGTGCCAGCAGTTACTCGGGGGGCGACACCGGGGAGCTGTTTTTT
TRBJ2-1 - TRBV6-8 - CASSYTGGRNPEQFF TGTGCCAGCAGTTACACCGGGGGTCGAAACCCTGAGCAGTTCTTC
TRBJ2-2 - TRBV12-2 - CASRQPLGGRDTGELFF TGTGCAAGTCGCCAACCACTCGGGGGTAGGGACACCGGGGAGCTGTTTTTT
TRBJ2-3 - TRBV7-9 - CASSLDYRDTQYF TGTGCCAGCAGCTTAGATTATCGGGATACGCAGTATTTT
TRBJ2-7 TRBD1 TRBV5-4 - CASRKTGTASNEQYF TGTGCCAGCAGAAAAACCGGGACAGCCTCCAACGAGCAGTACTTC
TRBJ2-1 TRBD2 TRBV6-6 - CASSPSGGPNNEQFF TGTGCCAGCAGTCCTAGCGGGGGGCCTAACAATGAGCAGTTCTTC
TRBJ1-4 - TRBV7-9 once CASSLTDPSIEKLFF TGTGCCAGCAGCTTAACAGACCCCTCTATTGAAAAACTGTTTTTT
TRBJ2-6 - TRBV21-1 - CASSSKIVGQGALGANVLTF -
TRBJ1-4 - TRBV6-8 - CASSEYVGTNEKLFF TGTGCCAGCAGTGAATACGTTGGGACTAATGAAAAACTGTTTTTT
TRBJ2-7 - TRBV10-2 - CASSESRDYEQYF TGCGCCAGCAGTGAGTCCAGGGACTACGAGCAGTACTTC
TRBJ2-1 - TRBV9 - CASSVVEGLYNEQFF TGTGCCAGCAGCGTAGTTGAGGGACTCTACAATGAGCAGTTCTTC
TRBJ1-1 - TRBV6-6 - CASSYTGGPNTEAFF TGTGCCAGCAGTTACACCGGGGGGCCGAACACTGAAGCTTTCTTT
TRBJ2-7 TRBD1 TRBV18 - CASSPSGQGIYEQYF TGTGCCAGCTCACCCTCCGGACAGGGTATATACGAGCAGTACTTC
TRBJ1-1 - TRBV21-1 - CASSRNTEAFF TGTGCCAGCAGCCGTAACACTGAAGCTTTCTTT
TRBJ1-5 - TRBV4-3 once CASSQGTLNQPQHF TGCGCCAGCAGCCAAGGGACGTTGAATCAGCCCCAGCATTTT
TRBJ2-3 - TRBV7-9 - CASSTGAHTDTQYF TGTGCCAGCAGCACCGGGGCTCACACAGATACGCAGTATTTT
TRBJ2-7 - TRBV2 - CASSEFQPGLEYF TGTGCCAGCAGTGAATTCCAACCGGGTTTGGAGTACTTC
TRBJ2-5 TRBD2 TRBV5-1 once CASSLVASGGDLQETQYF TGCGCCAGCAGCCTGGTCGCTAGCGGGGGGGATTTACAAGAGACCCAGTACTTC
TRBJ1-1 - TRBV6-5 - CASTMAGGPNTEAFF TGTGCCAGCACGATGGCCGGGGGCCCAAACACTGAAGCTTTCTTT
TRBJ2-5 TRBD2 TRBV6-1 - CASSWGGGAETQYF TGTGCCAGCAGCTGGGGCGGGGGGGCCGAGACCCAGTACTTC
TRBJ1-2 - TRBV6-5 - CASSYWGTSDGYTF TGTGCCAGCAGTTACTGGGGGACATCGGATGGCTACACCTTC
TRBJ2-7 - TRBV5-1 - CASSLGDNSLREQYF TGCGCCAGCAGCTTAGGGGACAACTCATTACGTGAGCAGTACTTC
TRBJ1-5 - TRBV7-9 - CASSSSSYSNQPQHF TGTGCCAGCAGCTCGAGCAGTTATAGCAATCAGCCCCAGCATTTT
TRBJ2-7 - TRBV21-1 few CASSKEAVGDREYEQYF TGTGCCAGCAGCAAAGAAGCAGTAGGGGACAGAGAGTACGAGCAGTACTTC
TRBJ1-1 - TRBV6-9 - CASSYGAPGAEAFF TGTGCCAGCAGTTACGGCGCACCTGGCGCTGAAGCTTTCTTT
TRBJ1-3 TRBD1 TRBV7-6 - CASSSTGISGNTIYF TGTGCCAGCAGCTCGACAGGGATCTCTGGAAACACCATATATTTT
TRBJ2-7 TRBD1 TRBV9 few CASSVEGASYYEQYF TGTGCCAGCAGCGTCGAGGGGGCCTCTTACTACGAGCAGTACTTC
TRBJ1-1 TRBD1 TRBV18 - CASSDGQGLTEAFF TGTGCCAGCTCAGACGGACAGGGGCTTACTGAAGCTTTCTTT
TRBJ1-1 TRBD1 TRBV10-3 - CAISIQGGNTEAFF TGTGCCATCAGTATCCAGGGGGGGAACACTGAAGCTTTCTTT
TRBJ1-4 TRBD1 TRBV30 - CAWTPGRGQLPIF TGTGCCTGGACCCCGGGGAGGGGGCAGTTACCGATTTTT
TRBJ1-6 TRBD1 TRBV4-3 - CASSQEGGTGTQF TGCGCCAGCAGCCAAGAGGGAGGGACAGGGACCCAGTTT
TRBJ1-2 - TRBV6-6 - CASSYQFNYGYTF TGTGCCAGCAGTTATCAATTTAACTATGGCTACACCTTC
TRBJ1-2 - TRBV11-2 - CASSEATARYVGYTF TGTGCCAGCAGCGAAGCAACCGCCCGATATGTGGGCTACACCTTC
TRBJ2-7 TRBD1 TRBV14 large CASSQDDRVFDEQYF TGTGCCAGCAGCCAAGACGACAGGGTCTTCGACGAGCAGTACTTC
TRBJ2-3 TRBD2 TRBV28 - CASSPERGITDTQYF TGTGCCAGCAGTCCAGAGCGGGGGATCACAGATACGCAGTATTTT
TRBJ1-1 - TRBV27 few CASSLSRWGTEAFF TGTGCCAGCAGTTTATCTCGGTGGGGCACTGAAGCTTTCTTT
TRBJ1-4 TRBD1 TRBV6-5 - CASIWDRRLFF TGTGCCAGCATCTGGGACAGACGACTGTTTTTT